Shown below are 27 T cell receptor beta chains from a single sample sequenced in a study of T cells in Graves' hyperthyroidism and ophthalmopathy. Amplified TCR beta CDR3 regions derived from RNA transcripts. With the HTBI primer set, the TCR CDR3 went through a first round of RT-PCR. TCRdb analysed the multiplex PCR reads with MiXCR anew, one entry per CDR3 protein. The table includes roughly 800,000 distinct CDR3 sequences, about two fifths detected once. Sequencing was done on a sample of blood. The receptors come from a man aged 18 to 30 with Graves' hyperthyroidism.

This clonotype was counted a few times. The chain has TRBV19 and TRBJ1-5; a possible D gene is TRBD1 (5 bases). The ends were cut back, 1 base at V and 4 bases at J, with 11 bases in the middle. Germline V lookup: CDR1 LNHDA, CDR2 SQIVND (reference sequence). This CDR3 has 15 residues. CDR3 sequence: CASSIAQGLNQPQHF. The CDR3, as DNA: TGTGCCAGTAGTATAGCCCAGGGACTAAATCAGCCCCAGCATTTT.

The chain uses TRBV7-2 and TRBJ2-7, with 7 bases lining up with TRBD1. Germline V gene sequence: CDR1 SGHTA, CDR2 FQGNSA. The ends lost 5 bases at V and 4 bases at J; junction bases unmatched: 8. This CDR3 is 14 amino acids long. This CDR3 reads CASSRMTGPYEQYF. The CDR3, as DNA: TGTGCCAGCAGCCGAATGACAGGGCCATACGAGCAGTACTTC.

In its sample, this clonotype was seen a few times. This chain connects TRBV19 to TRBJ1-5; 9 bases line up with TRBD1. CDR1 and CDR2 from the germline V gene are LNHDA and SQIVND (reference sequence). J was trimmed by 5 bases and V by 4 bases; bases with no gene match: 6. This CDR3 region has 15 residues. The CDR3 region has the DNA TGTGCCAGTAGTAGCCGGGACAGGGATTATCAGCCCCAGCATTTT. Translating it yields CASSSRDRDYQPQHF.

The chain recombines TRBV7-9 with TRBJ2-7; 8 nucleotides match TRBD1. V shed 5 bases, J shed 3 bases, and the junction held 9 bases outside the gene matches. Germline-derived CDR1 and CDR2 are SEHNR and FQNEAQ (reference sequence). This CDR3 spans 15 amino acids. Here the CDR3 reads CASSPGTGLLYEQYF. The CDR3 nucleotides are TGTGCCAGCAGCCCCGGGACAGGCTTACTCTACGAGCAGTACTTC. Together with reference TRBV7-9 and TRBJ2-7, the CDR3 gives the full variable domain: DTGVSQNPRHKITKRGQNVTFRCDPISEHNRLYWYRQTLGQGPEFLTYFQNEAQLEKSRLLSDRFSAERPKGSFSTLEIQRTEQGDSAMYLCASSPGTGLLYEQYFGPGTRLTVT.

This clonotype was detected many times. V and J are TRBV6-1 and TRBJ2-7; 7 nucleotides match TRBD1. The CDR3 length is 14 residues. With V trimmed by 10 bases and J by 3 bases, 12 bases remained unmatched. Germline loops: CDR1 MNHNS, CDR2 SASEGT. In nucleotides, the CDR3 is TGTGCCACCACTGTCAGGACAGGAGTCTACGAGCAGTACTTC. Translation: CATTVRTGVYEQYF.

This chain connects TRBV7-9 to TRBJ2-5; 7 positions agree with TRBD2. V shed 1 base, J shed 1 base, and the junction held 9 bases outside the gene matches. The CDR3 is made up of 17 amino acids. The germline CDR1 and CDR2 sequences are SEHNR and FQNEAQ (reference sequence). The CDR3 spells CASSLEASGGSQETQYF. CDR3 DNA: TGTGCCAGCAGCTTAGAGGCTAGCGGAGGGTCCCAAGAGACCCAGTACTTC. The variable domain in full, with the rest retrieved from reference TRBV7-9 and TRBJ2-5, is DTGVSQNPRHKITKRGQNVTFRCDPISEHNRLYWYRQTLGQGPEFLTYFQNEAQLEKSRLLSDRFSAERPKGSFSTLEIQRTEQGDSAMYLCASSLEASGGSQETQYFGPGTRLLVL.

The chain uses TRBV7-8 and TRBJ2-2, with 7 nucleotides matching TRBD2. Germline values: CDR1 SGHVS, CDR2 FQNEAQ. This CDR3 spans 17 amino acids. Trimming at V came to 1 base and at J to 3 bases, leaving 8 bases not matched to a gene. CDR3 sequence: CASSLEGLAEYTGELFF. As DNA, the CDR3 is TGTGCCAGCAGCTTAGAGGGGCTAGCGGAGTACACCGGGGAGCTGTTTTTT.

There are many counts of this clonotype. The chain employs TRBV10-3 and TRBJ2-2; possible D gene TRBD1, 6 bases. Trimming left V 4 bases short and J 0 bases short, with 6 bases between. This CDR3 contains 14 residues. The germline CDR1 and CDR2 sequences are ENHRY and SYGVKD. In DNA, the CDR3 is TGTGCCATCAGTGGGACAGCGAACACCGGGGAGCTGTTTTTT. As protein: CAISGTANTGELFF.

V gene TRBV7-3 combines with J gene TRBJ2-5; 9 bases fit TRBD1. This CDR3 is built from 15 residues. The germline gives CDR1 SGHTA, CDR2 FQGTGA. After removal of 5 bases from V and 3 bases from J, the junction contained 7 bases not matched to a gene. CDR3 nucleotide sequence: TGTGCCAGCAGCAAAAACAGGGGGCGGGAAGAGACCCAGTACTTC. Translating it yields CASSKNRGREETQYF.

This clonotype was counted at least ten times. The V call is TRBV7-9, the J call TRBJ1-3; D is ambiguous. The CDR3 has 14 residues. The V end lost 0 bases, the J end lost 9 bases, and 12 bases lay between the germline ends. Germline-derived CDR1 and CDR2 are SEHNR and FQNEAQ (reference sequence). The DNA for the CDR3 is TGTGCCAGCAGCTTAGCAAGGCAGCTTACCACCATATATTTT. It yields the protein CASSLARQLTTIYF. The whole variable domain, filled in from reference TRBV7-9 and TRBJ1-3, reads DTGVSQNPRHKITKRGQNVTFRCDPISEHNRLYWYRQTLGQGPEFLTYFQNEAQLEKSRLLSDRFSAERPKGSFSTLEIQRTEQGDSAMYLCASSLARQLTTIYFGEGSWLTVV.

The rearrangement uses TRBV6-6 and TRBJ1-5, with D perhaps matching TRBD1 (6 bases). The V end lost 6 bases, the J end lost 0 bases, and 12 bases lay between the germline ends. Per germline, CDR1 MNHNY and CDR2 SVGAGI (reference sequence). The CDR3 runs to 15 residues. Here the CDR3 reads CASRQGTYSNQPQHF. The CDR3 nucleotides read TGTGCCAGCAGGCAAGGGACATATAGCAATCAGCCCCAGCATTTT.

The sample holds a few counts of this clonotype. The rearrangement uses TRBV29-1 and TRBJ1-2; D might be TRBD1 (5 bases). Between the trimmed V and J ends, which lost 3 bases and 0 bases, there was a span of 17 bases. Per germline, CDR1 SQVTM and CDR2 ANQGSEA. The CDR3 runs 16 residues. DNA of the CDR3: TGCAGCGTTGATTCCCCGAGGGGTTCCTCTAACTATGGCTACACCTTC. It codes for CSVDSPRGSSNYGYTF.

The chain joins TRBV5-5 to TRBJ2-7; no clear D gene. The CDR3 extends over 14 amino acids. Trimming pared 0 bases from V and 2 bases from J, leaving 9 bases between. In germline, CDR1 is SGHKS, CDR2 YYEKEE (reference sequence). CDR3 sequence (DNA): TGTGCCAGCAGCTTGGTGGCTGGAGCCTACGAGCAGTACTTC. Translating it yields CASSLVAGAYEQYF.

This clonotype showed up many times. CDR3 nucleotides: TGTGCCAGTATCTCCGATGGAAACACCATATATTTT. Translating gives CASISDGNTIYF. V usage is TRBV19 and J usage is TRBJ1-3; D call uncertain. Trimming left V 7 bases short and J 3 bases short, with 7 bases between. Per the germline V gene, CDR1 is LNHDA and CDR2 is SQIVND (reference sequence). The CDR3 covers 12 residues.

In this sample, this clonotype turned up many times. This sequence joins TRBV12-3 or TRBV12-4 and TRBJ1-1; 8 bases are a match to TRBD1. V lost 5 bases and J lost 6; bases outside the gene matches: 8. CDR3 length equals 14 residues. CDR3 sequence: CASSRTGSGPEAFF. The CDR3 nucleotides read TGTGCCAGCAGTCGGACAGGGAGCGGACCTGAAGCTTTCTTT.

This chain uses TRBV12-3 or TRBV12-4 with TRBJ1-1, with unresolved D. This CDR3 spans 12 amino acids. The ends were cut back, 8 bases at V and 1 base at J, with 8 bases in the middle. CDR3 coding DNA: TGTGCCAGCGGGTGGGGGAACACTGAAGCTTTCTTT. This gives the protein CASGWGNTEAFF.

This clonotype showed up many times. This chain joins TRBV19 and TRBJ1-3, with D perhaps matching TRBD1 (6 bases). The germline V gene has CDR1 LNHDA and CDR2 SQIVND (reference sequence). The CDR3 is 15 residues long. Trimming shortened V by 7 bases and J by 0 bases, and 13 bases separated the two germline ends. The CDR3 coding sequence is TGTGCCAGTACCCCTTGGGACATCTCTGGAAACACCATATATTTT. Encoded protein: CASTPWDISGNTIYF.

This clonotype has only a few counts. The chain combines TRBV20-1 with TRBJ2-7, with D maybe TRBD1 (5 bases). Germline loops: CDR1 DFQATT, CDR2 SNEGSKA (reference sequence). There are 14 residues in the CDR3. V lost 0 bases to trimming and J lost 4 bases, with 13 bases between them. CDR3 DNA sequence: TGCAGTGCTAGAGAGGTGGCCTCAGGGTACGAGCAGTACTTC. It is translated as CSAREVASGYEQYF.

The chain couples TRBV20-1 to TRBJ2-2; D unclear. The CDR3 has 12 residues. The germline gives CDR1 DFQATT, CDR2 SNEGSKA (reference sequence). V gave up 5 bases and J gave up 8 bases, with 12 bases separating them. CDR3 nucleotides: TGCAGTGCTGCCGACCAGTCTGGGGAGCTGTTTTTT. Amino acid sequence: CSAADQSGELFF.

The J gene is TRBJ2-2, the V gene TRBV12-3 or TRBV12-4; the D gene is possibly TRBD1 (6 bases). There are 16 residues in the CDR3. Between the trimmed V and J ends, which lost 6 bases and 4 bases, there was a span of 18 bases. The CDR3 protein is CASSIPLTGITGELFF. The CDR3 bases are TGTGCCAGCAGCATACCATTAACAGGGATCACCGGGGAGCTGTTTTTT.

This chain uses TRBV29-1 with TRBJ2-7, with D possibly being TRBD1 or TRBD2 (6 bases each). Between the trimmed V and J ends, which lost 7 bases and 3 bases, there was a span of 16 bases. Germline loops: CDR1 SQVTM, CDR2 ANQGSEA. The length of the CDR3 is 13 residues. The CDR3: CSAGGGIGYEQYF. In DNA, the CDR3 is TGCAGCGCAGGAGGGGGAATAGGCTACGAGCAGTACTTC.

This clonotype was seen at least ten times. This chain links TRBV15 with TRBJ2-5; 9 bases are a match to TRBD1. The V gene end was trimmed by 1 base and the J gene end by 0 bases; junction bases not matched to a gene: 6. The germline V gene has CDR1 LNHNV and CDR2 YYDKDF (reference sequence). The CDR3 covers 17 residues. DNA of the CDR3: TGTGCCACCAGCAGAGGCCGGGACAGGGTCTACCAAGAGACCCAGTACTTC. Its translation: CATSRGRDRVYQETQYF.

This clonotype was seen repeatedly, ten times or more. The J gene is TRBJ2-5, the V gene TRBV7-9; D unresolved. In germline, CDR1 is SEHNR, CDR2 FQNEAQ (reference sequence). CDR3 length: 13 amino acids. V gave up 5 bases and J gave up 7 bases, with 14 bases separating them. The CDR3 DNA follows: TGTGCCAGCAGCGACAACAGCGTTAGGACCCAGTACTTC. Its protein product is CASSDNSVRTQYF.

This clonotype was seen just once. A read error is possible here, since a much larger clone lies one base away. The chain combines TRBV10-3 with TRBJ1-1; D remains ambiguous. The CDR3 is 13 residues long. Germline CDR1 and CDR2: ENHRY and SYGVKD. Trimming shortened V by 2 bases and J by 5 bases, and 9 bases separated the two germline ends. This CDR3 reads CAISEGLRTEAFF. The CDR3 coding sequence is TGTGCCATCAGTGAGGGTTTACGGACTGAAGCTTTCTTT.

A remark on this clonotype: One base separates it from a far larger clone, so it is likely a read error. The CDR3 here is CASSFGIAEAFF. DNA of the CDR3: TGTGCCAGCAGCTTCGGTATAGCTGAAGCTTTCTTT. This chain links TRBV7-9 with TRBJ1-1; the D is unclear. CDR3 size: 12 residues. V was trimmed by 3 bases and J by 6 bases, leaving 8 bases between them. Germline-derived CDR1 and CDR2 are SEHNR and FQNEAQ (reference sequence).

This clonotype was seen many times. This rearrangement joins TRBV7-2 to TRBJ1-6; D gene unclear. There are 15 residues in the CDR3. The germline CDR1 and CDR2 sequences are SGHTA and FQGNSA. Deletions cut 4 bases from V and 8 bases from J, with 15 bases between. In DNA form, the CDR3 reads TGTGCCAGCAGCTCGGTTTCGGGGTTGGATTCACCCCTCCACTTT. It yields the protein CASSSVSGLDSPLHF. Drawing the rest from reference TRBV7-2 and TRBJ1-6, the complete variable domain is GAGVSQSPSNKVTEKGKDVELRCDPISGHTALYWYRQSLGQGLEFLIYFQGNSAPDKSGLPSDRFSAERTGGSVSTLTIQRTQQEDSAVYLCASSSVSGLDSPLHFGNGTRLTVT.

This clonotype was counted only a few times. V gene TRBV7-2 combines with J gene TRBJ2-5; TRBD1 is a possible D gene (6 bases). The length of the CDR3 is 14 residues. Trimming left V 3 bases short and J 2 bases short, with 10 bases between. The germline V gene encodes CDR1 SGHTA and CDR2 FQGNSA. CDR3 nucleotides: TGTGCCAGCAGCTTCCCAGGGACACAAGAGACCCAGTACTTC. This codes for CASSFPGTQETQYF.